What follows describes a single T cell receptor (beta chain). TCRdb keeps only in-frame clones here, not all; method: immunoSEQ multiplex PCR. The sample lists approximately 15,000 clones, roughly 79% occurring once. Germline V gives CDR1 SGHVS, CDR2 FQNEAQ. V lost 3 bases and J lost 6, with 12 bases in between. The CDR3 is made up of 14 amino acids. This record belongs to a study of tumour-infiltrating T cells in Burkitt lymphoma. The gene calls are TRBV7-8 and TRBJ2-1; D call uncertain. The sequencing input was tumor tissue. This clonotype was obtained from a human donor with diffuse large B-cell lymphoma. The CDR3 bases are TGTGCCAGCAGCTTGGCGGAACTGACCAATGAGCAGTTCTTC. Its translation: CASSLAELTNEQFF.